This TCR beta chain comes out of a study of OX40 agonist ivuxolimab in advanced cancers. Study information: Patients got intravenous ivuxolimab at 0.01 to 10 mg/kg every 2 weeks.

Trimming cost V 4 bases and J 0 bases, with 13 bases left between them. Germline V gene sequence: CDR1 SGDLS, CDR2 YYNGEE. The CDR3 has 15 residues. Study outcomes and limitations: Antigen targets of the expanded peripheral T cells went undetermined.

Using immunoSEQ multiplex PCR, the repertoire was profiled, and TCRdb retains in-frame clones only, with some absent. The table includes about 72,000 clones, about 87% detected once. With respect to this clone: As yet, its antigen is unknown.

The TCR was taken from an adult with an advanced solid tumor such as melanoma, head and neck, liver or kidney cancer. This chain links TRBV9 with TRBJ1-1; D is ambiguous. Sequences were derived from CD4+ or CD8+ T cells sorted from blood, sampled in a trial of the OX40 agonist ivuxolimab. The CDR3 DNA is TGTGCCAGCAGCCCATGGGAAAACTTGAACACTGAAGCTTTCTTT. This codes for CASSPWENLNTEAFF.